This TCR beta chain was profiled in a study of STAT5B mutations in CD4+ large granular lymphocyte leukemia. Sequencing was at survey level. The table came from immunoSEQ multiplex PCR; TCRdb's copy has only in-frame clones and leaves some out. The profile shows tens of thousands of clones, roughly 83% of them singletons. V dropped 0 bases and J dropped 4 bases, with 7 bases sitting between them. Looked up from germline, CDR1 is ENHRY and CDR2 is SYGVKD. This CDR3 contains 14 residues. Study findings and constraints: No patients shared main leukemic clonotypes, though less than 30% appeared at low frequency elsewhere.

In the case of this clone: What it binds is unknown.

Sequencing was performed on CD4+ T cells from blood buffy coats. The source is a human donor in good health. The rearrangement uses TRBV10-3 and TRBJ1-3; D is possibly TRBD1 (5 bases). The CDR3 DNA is TGTGCCATCAGTGAGTCGGGGACCGGAAACACCATATATTTT. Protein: CAISESGTGNTIYF.